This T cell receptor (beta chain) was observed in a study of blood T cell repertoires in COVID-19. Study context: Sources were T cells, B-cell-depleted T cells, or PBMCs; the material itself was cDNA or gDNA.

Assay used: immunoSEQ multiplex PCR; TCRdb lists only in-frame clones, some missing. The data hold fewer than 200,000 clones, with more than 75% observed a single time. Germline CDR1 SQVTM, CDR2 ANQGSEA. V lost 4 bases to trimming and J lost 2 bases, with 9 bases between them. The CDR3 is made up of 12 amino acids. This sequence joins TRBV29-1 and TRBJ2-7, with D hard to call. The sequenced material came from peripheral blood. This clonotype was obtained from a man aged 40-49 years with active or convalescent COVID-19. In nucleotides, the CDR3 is TGCAGCGTTGTGCTAAAACCCTACGAGCAGTACTTC. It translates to CSVVLKPYEQYF.